The T cell receptor beta chain described here comes from a study of shared clonotypes between healthy human individuals. Whole-study context: The plates for each donor numbered three CD4 naive, three CD4 memory, two CD8 naive and one CD8 memory.

This CDR3 is built from 15 residues. V lost 2 bases and J 0 bases, leaving 9 bases between the germline ends. Germline lookup yields CDR1 SEHNR and CDR2 FQNEAQ (reference sequence). The test was conducted at deep level. Evenly divided among several immunoSEQ plates was the genomic DNA of each subset. TCRdb keeps only in-frame clones here, not all; method: immunoSEQ multiplex PCR. The sample contains some 790,000 clones, about two thirds of which appear only once. The chain is built from TRBV7-9 and TRBJ2-3, with no clear D. The sample consisted of memory CD4+ T cells sorted from blood. The sample's subset: CD45RA-negative fraction. The receptor comes from a woman aged 30 to 39 in good health. In nucleotides, the CDR3 is TGTGCCAGCAGCTTACAAGTACTGAGCACAGATACGCAGTATTTT. Its translation: CASSLQVLSTDTQYF.